One and the same sample provided the 19 T cell receptor beta chains below, sequenced in a study of T cells in Graves' hyperthyroidism and ophthalmopathy. There were TCR beta CDR3 regions amplified from RNA transcripts. The HTBI primer set drove a first-round RT-PCR of the TCR CDR3. TCRdb called the multiplex PCR reads again in MiXCR, with one record for every CDR3 protein. The data show some 760,000 distinct CDR3 sequences, roughly 15% seen once. Sequencing was done on a sample of blood. The source of these receptors is a woman between 18 and 29 years old with Graves' hyperthyroidism.

Only a few counts were recorded for this clonotype. The CDR3 loop reads CASSREGPKREKLFF. DNA for the CDR3: TGTGCCAGCAGCCGGGAAGGGCCGAAGAGGGAAAAACTGTTTTTT. This chain uses TRBV3-1 with TRBJ1-4; D unclear. Trimming pared 4 bases from V and 8 bases from J, leaving 17 bases between. The CDR3 runs 15 residues. The germline CDR1 and CDR2 sequences are LGHDT and YNNKEL (reference sequence).

The table lists this clonotype with many counts. The V and J genes are TRBV2 and TRBJ1-1; tentative D call: TRBD1 (6 bases). The CDR3 is 13 residues long. V was cut by 9 bases and J by 3 bases, with 14 bases left in between. The germline gives CDR1 SNHLY, CDR2 FYNNEI. CDR3 nucleotide sequence: TGTGCCAGAGCACACAGGGCCTACACTGAAGCTTTCTTT. Its protein is CARAHRAYTEAFF.

This clonotype occurred once. The rearrangement links TRBV11-3 to TRBJ2-1; no firm D call. V lost 8 bases and J 0 bases, leaving 14 bases between the germline ends. CDR1 and CDR2 (germline): SGHNT, YENEEA. The CDR3 consists of 15 residues. Here the CDR3 reads CASASVPGSYNEQFF. In DNA form, the CDR3 reads TGTGCCAGCGCTTCCGTACCAGGCTCCTACAATGAGCAGTTCTTC.

This clonotype was detected ten times or more. V is TRBV20-1 and J is TRBJ2-7; 8 nucleotides match TRBD1. The germline V gene has CDR1 DFQATT and CDR2 SNEGSKA (reference sequence). The CDR3 spans 15 residues. V lost 4 bases to trimming and J lost 3 bases; unmatched junction nucleotides: 11. The CDR3: CSAMTRTGWYYEQYF. Written as DNA, the CDR3 is TGCAGTGCTATGACCCGGACAGGGTGGTACTACGAGCAGTACTTC.

This clonotype was picked up a small number of times. This chain joins TRBV11-2 and TRBJ1-3; perhaps TRBD1 as D (6 bases). CDR1 is SGHAT and CDR2 is FQNNGV in the germline V gene. The V and J ends lost 5 bases and 0 bases respectively, with 8 bases between them. CDR3 length: 14 amino acids. The CDR3, as DNA: TGTGCCAGCAGCATACAGGGCTCTGGAAACACCATATATTTT. Amino acids: CASSIQGSGNTIYF.

This clonotype was recorded at least ten times. This rearrangement joins TRBV20-1 to TRBJ1-5; 7 bases match TRBD1. The CDR3 runs 14 residues. Germline assignment: CDR1 DFQATT and CDR2 SNEGSKA (reference sequence). V gave up 6 bases and J gave up 1 base; unmatched junction bases: 6. The CDR3 here is CSARQGESNQPQHF. DNA for the CDR3: TGCAGTGCGAGACAGGGCGAGAGCAATCAGCCCCAGCATTTT.

This clonotype was counted at least ten times. The genes are TRBV28 and TRBJ2-7, with 9 bases lining up with TRBD1. There are 15 residues in the CDR3. CDR1 MDHEN and CDR2 SYDVKM come from the germline V gene. The V segment lost 3 bases and the J segment 3 bases; nucleotides outside the gene matches: 6. CDR3 sequence: CASSFQGQGNYEQYF. DNA of the CDR3: TGTGCCAGCAGTTTTCAAGGACAGGGGAACTACGAGCAGTACTTC. Full variable domain (outside the CDR3, taken from reference TRBV28 and TRBJ2-7): DVKVTQSSRYLVKRTGEKVFLECVQDMDHENMFWYRQDPGLGLRLIYFSYDVKMKEKGDIPEGYSVSREKKERFSLILESASTNQTSMYLCASSFQGQGNYEQYFGPGTRLTVT.

On this clonotype itself: A read error is possible here, since a much larger clone lies one base away. The V gene is TRBV28, the J gene TRBJ2-1; 10 nucleotides align to TRBD1. The J call is doubtful: the DNA matches TRBJ2-7 better. This CDR3 spans 14 amino acids. Germline V lookup: CDR1 MDHEN, CDR2 SYDVKM. CDR3 protein: CASRGQGTYNEQYF. Written as DNA, the CDR3 is TGTGCCAGCAGGGGACAGGGGACGTACAATGAGCAGTACTTC.

The chain carries TRBV9 and TRBJ2-6; D possibly corresponds to TRBD2 (6 bases). Trimming removed 0 bases from V and 4 bases from J, with 20 bases in between. The CDR3 has 19 residues. Per the germline V gene, CDR1 is SGDLS and CDR2 is YYNGEE. For the CDR3, the DNA is TGTGCCAGCAGCGTAGGGTCGGGACTCCACTTGATGGGGGCCAACGTCCTGACTTTC. This codes for CASSVGSGLHLMGANVLTF.

Ten or more counts support this clonotype. J is TRBJ2-7 and V is TRBV20-1; D gene uncertain. Germline V gene lookup returns CDR1 DFQATT and CDR2 SNEGSKA (reference sequence). The CDR3 sequence is 13 residues long. V lost 5 bases and J lost 0, with 11 bases in between. The CDR3 reads CSAPALSSYEQYF. The DNA of the CDR3 is TGCAGTGCTCCAGCCCTAAGCTCCTACGAGCAGTACTTC.

This clonotype was observed at least ten times. This chain uses TRBV3-1 with TRBJ1-6, with D tentatively TRBD1 (5 bases). The CDR3 is 17 amino acids. Trimming removed 4 bases at V and 6 bases at J, with 19 bases between. Germline values: CDR1 LGHDT, CDR2 YNNKEL (reference sequence). CDR3 nucleotides: TGTGCCAGCAGCCGTCAAGATCGGGGGACCTCTAATTCACCCCTCCACTTT. Its translation: CASSRQDRGTSNSPLHF.

This clonotype was observed a few times. The V and J genes are TRBV18 and TRBJ2-1; TRBD2 aligns across 10 bases. This CDR3 is 16 amino acids long. CDR1 is KGHSH and CDR2 is LQKENI in the germline V gene. With V trimmed by 3 bases and J by 5 bases, 7 bases remained unmatched. The DNA for the CDR3 is TGTGCCAGCTCACCCACCCTAGCGGGAGACCACAATGAGCAGTTCTTC. Its protein product is CASSPTLAGDHNEQFF.

This rearrangement joins TRBV29-1 to TRBJ2-1; D might be TRBD2 (6 bases). V was shortened by 2 bases and J by 7 bases, with 18 bases between the two germline ends. This CDR3 has 15 amino acids. Germline V gene data show CDR1 as SQVTM and CDR2 as ANQGSEA. CDR3 protein: CSVEIAWGTRNEQFF. CDR3 nucleotides: TGCAGCGTTGAAATTGCTTGGGGGACTCGGAATGAGCAGTTCTTC.

The table lists this clonotype with many counts. This chain connects TRBV30 to TRBJ2-7, with D perhaps TRBD2 (5 bases). The length of the CDR3 is 15 residues. V dropped 3 bases and J dropped 7 bases, with 22 bases sitting between them. CDR1 is GTSNPN, CDR2 SVGIG, per germline (reference sequence). Here the CDR3 reads CAWRGGGRIHMEQYF. CDR3 DNA sequence: TGTGCCTGGAGAGGAGGTGGGCGGATCCATATGGAGCAGTACTTC.

This clonotype was seen repeatedly, ten times or more. The chain carries TRBV18 and TRBJ2-7; 9 nucleotides line up with TRBD1. J gave up 5 bases and V 0 bases, and 5 bases lay outside the gene matches. The CDR3 covers 15 residues. Germline V gene sequence: CDR1 KGHSH, CDR2 LQKENI. CDR3 in amino acids: CASSPPWTGDNEQYF. CDR3 in DNA: TGTGCCAGCTCACCACCGTGGACAGGGGATAACGAGCAGTACTTC.

This chain links TRBV5-1 with TRBJ2-5; TRBD1 might be the D (6 bases). CDR1 is SGHRS, CDR2 YFSETQ, per germline. V was clipped by 1 base and J by 2 bases, with 12 bases between them. The CDR3 sequence is 15 residues long. CDR3 in amino acids: CASSLTTTGQETQYF. CDR3 nucleotide sequence: TGCGCCAGCAGCTTGACAACGACAGGACAAGAGACCCAGTACTTC.

The rearrangement links TRBV20-1 to TRBJ2-5, with D unclear. The V gene lost 0 bases and the J gene lost 1 base, with 12 bases spanning the gap. Germline V lookup: CDR1 DFQATT, CDR2 SNEGSKA (reference sequence). CDR3 length: 15 residues. The CDR3 bases are TGCAGTGCTAGAGATGCGCGGAGCACCCAAGAGACCCAGTACTTC. Protein product: CSARDARSTQETQYF.

This clonotype was recorded many times. The V and J genes are TRBV28 and TRBJ2-7; no clear D. The V gene lost 4 bases and the J gene lost 5 bases, with 15 bases spanning the gap. The CDR3 is made up of 14 amino acids. Germline lookup yields CDR1 MDHEN and CDR2 SYDVKM. DNA of the CDR3: TGTGCCAGCAGTTCCGGATCAAGGGCAGACGAGCAGTACTTC. It translates to CASSSGSRADEQYF.

V and J are TRBV20-1 and TRBJ2-3; maybe TRBD1 (5 bases). Trimming cost V 5 bases and J 4 bases, with 16 bases left between them. The CDR3 extends over 14 amino acids. In germline, CDR1 is DFQATT, CDR2 SNEGSKA (reference sequence). CDR3 DNA: TGCAGTGCTCCCGCCGACAGACACCCAGATACGCAGTATTTT. Translated: CSAPADRHPDTQYF.